This entry lists 27 T cell receptor beta chains sequenced from one sample in a study of Graves' ophthalmopathy and Graves' hyperthyroidism. Investigators amplified TCR beta CDR3 regions from RNA transcripts. RT-PCR was first run with HTBI primers, then multiplex PCR in a second round. TCRdb ran MiXCR on the multiplex PCR reads and lists one entry per CDR3 protein. The table has approximately 700,000 distinct CDR3 sequences, 40% seen once. Sequencing was carried out using peripheral blood. All receptors come from an adult man with Graves' ophthalmopathy.

This clonotype was counted ten times or more. This chain connects TRBV10-3 to TRBJ2-2; 8 bases are a match to TRBD1. The CDR3 spans 13 residues. Germline CDR1 reads ENHRY; CDR2 reads SYGVKD. After removal of 4 bases from V and 8 bases from J, the junction contained 3 bases not matched to a gene. The CDR3 region is CAISGQGLGELFF. Here the CDR3 DNA reads TGTGCCATCAGTGGACAGGGGCTAGGGGAGCTGTTTTTT.

In its sample, this clonotype was seen many times. The chain has TRBV7-9 and TRBJ2-7; D gene uncertain. The V end lost 1 base, the J end lost 4 bases, and 8 bases lay between the germline ends. This CDR3 is 13 amino acids long. Germline assignment: CDR1 SEHNR and CDR2 FQNEAQ (reference sequence). CDR3 loop: CASSLVGPYEQYF. Here the CDR3 DNA reads TGTGCCAGCAGCTTAGTCGGACCTTACGAGCAGTACTTC.

In its sample, this clonotype was seen many times. The V and J genes are TRBV7-2 and TRBJ1-2; no definite D call. Germline values: CDR1 SGHTA, CDR2 FQGNSA. The V end was cut by 2 bases, the J end by 3 bases, with 13 bases between. CDR3 length: 15 residues. The CDR3 reads CASSLRVGPDYGYTF. CDR3 DNA sequence: TGTGCCAGCAGCTTAAGGGTCGGCCCCGACTATGGCTACACCTTC.

V and J are TRBV2 and TRBJ1-3; weak D call: TRBD1 (6 bases). The CDR3 spans 17 residues. The V gene's germline CDR1 is SNHLY and CDR2 FYNNEI. Trimming pared 6 bases from V and 1 base from J, leaving 19 bases between. The CDR3 nucleotides read TGTGCCAGCAGCCAAGATCCAACAGGGTCATCTGGAAACACCATATATTTT. This encodes CASSQDPTGSSGNTIYF.

The V gene is TRBV2, the J gene TRBJ1-2; the D gene is possibly TRBD1 (5 bases). The CDR3 has 14 amino acids. Per the germline V gene, CDR1 is SNHLY and CDR2 is FYNNEI. V was shortened by 7 bases and J by 2 bases, with 14 bases between the two germline ends. The CDR3 is CASNLGETNYGYTF. The CDR3 DNA reads TGTGCCAGCAATCTGGGGGAGACGAACTATGGCTACACCTTC.

J is TRBJ2-5 and V is TRBV7-9; D is possibly TRBD2 (6 bases). Between the trimmed V and J ends, which lost 2 bases and 5 bases, there was a span of 15 bases. The CDR3 has 15 amino acids. Germline CDR1 reads SEHNR; CDR2 reads FQNEAQ (reference sequence). The CDR3 DNA is TGTGCCAGCAGCTTATATGCGGGGAAGTTGGAGACCCAGTACTTC. Its protein is CASSLYAGKLETQYF.

The chain links TRBV20-1 to TRBJ2-7; D not resolved. Trimming pared 0 bases from V and 5 bases from J, leaving 11 bases between. CDR1 and CDR2 (germline): DFQATT, SNEGSKA (reference sequence). CDR3 size: 13 residues. CDR3 protein: CSARDTIGDEQYF. The CDR3, as DNA: TGCAGTGCTAGAGATACAATAGGTGACGAGCAGTACTTC.

The chain links TRBV20-1 to TRBJ1-1, with 7 bases aligning to TRBD1. The CDR3 loop spans 14 amino acids. The V gene's germline CDR1 is DFQATT and CDR2 SNEGSKA (reference sequence). V dropped 7 bases and J dropped 3; count of bases not matched to a gene: 11. CDR3 bases: TGCAGTGGCAGCAGGGGGATCTTCGACACTGAAGCTTTCTTT. It codes for CSGSRGIFDTEAFF.

The chain is built from TRBV2 and TRBJ1-1, with 7 bases that match TRBD1. Germline CDR1 reads SNHLY; CDR2 reads FYNNEI. V lost 2 bases and J lost 5; bases outside the gene matches: 11. This CDR3 has 16 amino acids. In DNA form, the CDR3 reads TGTGCCAGCAGTGAACTGCTCAGGGGGGTTCGAACTGAAGCTTTCTTT. It codes for CASSELLRGVRTEAFF.

This clonotype came up a few times. J is TRBJ2-6 and V is TRBV11-2, with a tentative D call TRBD2 (5 bases). The CDR3 contains 15 residues. Germline V gene lookup returns CDR1 SGHAT and CDR2 FQNNGV. The V end was cut by 5 bases, the J end by 0 bases, with 8 bases between. This CDR3 is CASSGRVSGANVLTF. CDR3 bases: TGTGCCAGCAGCGGGAGAGTCTCTGGGGCCAACGTCCTGACTTTC.

This clonotype has at least ten counts. This chain uses TRBV7-9 with TRBJ1-2; the match to TRBD1 covers 7 bases. CDR1 is SEHNR and CDR2 is FQNEAQ in the germline V gene (reference sequence). This CDR3 is 14 amino acids long. After removal of 5 bases from V and 2 bases from J, the junction contained 5 bases not matched to a gene. The CDR3 protein is CASSPPGQNYGYTF. CDR3 sequence (DNA): TGTGCCAGCAGCCCACCGGGACAGAACTATGGCTACACCTTC.

The chain links TRBV2 to TRBJ2-7; D call uncertain. The CDR3 runs 12 residues. V gave up 6 bases and J gave up 2 bases, with 8 bases separating them. The germline CDR1 and CDR2 sequences are SNHLY and FYNNEI. The CDR3 here is CASRAQTYEQYF. CDR3 in DNA: TGTGCCAGCAGGGCCCAAACCTACGAGCAGTACTTC.

This clonotype was seen once. The chain carries TRBV20-1 and TRBJ1-2, with D possibly matching TRBD1 (6 bases). The V end lost 4 bases, the J end lost 12 bases, and 24 bases lay between the germline ends. CDR1 DFQATT and CDR2 SNEGSKA come from the germline V gene (reference sequence). The CDR3 contains 14 residues. The CDR3, as DNA: TGCAGTGCTATAGGTACGGGGGCGCATTATTCGAACACCTTC. It is translated as CSAIGTGAHYSNTF.

The DNA of the CDR3 is TGTGCCAGCAAGGACAATCTCCGCTTCTTT. Translating gives CASKDNLRFF. The chain links TRBV25-1 to TRBJ1-1, with D possibly being TRBD1 (5 bases). Trimming removed 7 bases from V and 14 bases from J, with 14 bases in between. The CDR3 totals 10 residues. Germline assignment: CDR1 MGHDK and CDR2 SYGVNS.

This clonotype has a handful of counts. The V call is TRBV5-1, the J call TRBJ1-1; 12 nucleotides align to TRBD1. Germline V gene lookup returns CDR1 SGHRS and CDR2 YFSETQ. The V and J ends lost 3 bases and 1 base, in that order; junction bases with no gene match: 4. The CDR3 extends over 16 amino acids. The CDR3 here is CASSSGQGAGNTEAFF. DNA for the CDR3: TGCGCCAGCAGCTCGGGACAGGGGGCAGGGAACACTGAAGCTTTCTTT.

This rearrangement joins TRBV10-3 to TRBJ1-1; D is unclear. Germline assignment: CDR1 ENHRY and CDR2 SYGVKD. The CDR3 consists of 15 residues. V was shortened by 0 bases and J by 2 bases, with 10 bases between the two germline ends. CDR3 amino acids: CAISESWPENTEAFF. DNA for the CDR3: TGTGCCATCAGTGAGTCGTGGCCCGAAAACACTGAAGCTTTCTTT.

The chain is built from TRBV7-2 and TRBJ1-2; D is perhaps TRBD1 (5 bases). CDR3 length: 17 residues. Trimming removed 0 bases from V and 6 bases from J, with 20 bases in between. Per germline, CDR1 SGHTA and CDR2 FQGNSA. As DNA, the CDR3 is TGTGCCAGCAGCTTAGCGCCCCGGGACCTATTAGGTCATGGCTACACCTTC. Protein sequence: CASSLAPRDLLGHGYTF.

J is TRBJ2-7 and V is TRBV2, with TRBD1 matching over 8 bases. The CDR3 is 16 residues long. The junction had 13 bases not matched to a gene; V was cut back by 3 bases and J by 6 bases. Germline V gene lookup returns CDR1 SNHLY and CDR2 FYNNEI. CDR3 sequence: CASSEYSGTGPIEQYF. CDR3 sequence (DNA): TGTGCCAGCAGTGAGTACTCCGGGACAGGTCCAATCGAGCAGTACTTC.

The rearrangement uses TRBV19 and TRBJ1-1; 7 bases map to TRBD1. CDR1 LNHDA and CDR2 SQIVND come from the germline V gene (reference sequence). The CDR3 is 17 residues long. The trim removed 4 bases at V and 3 bases at J, leaving 14 bases unmatched. The CDR3 sequence: CASSTTQGRALDTEAFF. CDR3 bases: TGTGCCAGTAGTACTACACAGGGGAGGGCGTTGGACACTGAAGCTTTCTTT.

This clonotype was detected many times. The chain recombines TRBV20-1 with TRBJ1-5; the match to TRBD1 covers 8 bases. V dropped 4 bases and J dropped 6; count of bases not matched to a gene: 11. Germline V lookup: CDR1 DFQATT, CDR2 SNEGSKA (reference sequence). The CDR3 length is 15 residues. The CDR3 region is CSAKDPGQVAQPQHF. CDR3 nucleotide sequence: TGCAGTGCTAAGGATCCGGGACAGGTCGCTCAGCCCCAGCATTTT.

This clonotype was picked up one time. V gene TRBV10-3 combines with J gene TRBJ1-2, with D maybe TRBD1 (6 bases). The V end lost 3 bases, the J end lost 11 bases, and 13 bases lay between the germline ends. The germline V gene encodes CDR1 ENHRY and CDR2 SYGVKD. CDR3 length: 12 residues. In nucleotides, the CDR3 is TGTGCCATCAGTGACGCAGGGGCCGGGTACACCTTC. Encoded protein: CAISDAGAGYTF.

A note on this clonotype: This could be a read error, since a much larger clone is one nucleotide away. CDR3 DNA: TGTGCCAGCAGCTTAGGATGGGGGGCAGGGGATAGCAGTCAGCCCCAGCATTTT. The encoded protein is CASSLGWGAGDSSQPQHF. The V call is TRBV7-9, the J call TRBJ1-5, with a weak D call TRBD1 (6 bases). This CDR3 region has 18 residues. Germline values: CDR1 SEHNR, CDR2 FQNEAQ (reference sequence).

About this clonotype: A much larger clone differs by one base, so this may be a read error. The rearrangement uses TRBV7-9 and TRBJ2-2; D is tentatively TRBD1 or TRBD2 (6 bases each). This CDR3 has 16 amino acids. Germline V CDR1 and CDR2: SEHNR, FQNEAQ (reference sequence). The CDR3 region is CASREWGAVETGEPFF. For the CDR3, the DNA is TGTGCCAGCAGAGAATGGGGGGCAGTGGAGACCGGGGAGCCGTTTTTT.

The genes are TRBV15 and TRBJ1-1; 11 nucleotides line up with TRBD1. This CDR3 contains 15 residues. J was trimmed by 6 bases and V by 8 bases; bases with no gene match: 11. CDR1 and CDR2 (germline): LNHNV, YYDKDF (reference sequence). The CDR3 protein is CATGSGTGGWAEAFF. The CDR3 DNA sequence: TGTGCCACCGGATCCGGGACAGGGGGTTGGGCTGAAGCTTTCTTT.

The genes are TRBV2 and TRBJ2-2, with 8 bases that match TRBD2. CDR1 is SNHLY, CDR2 FYNNEI, per germline. The J segment lost 1 base and the V segment lost 6 bases, leaving 1 base of the junction unmatched. The CDR3 has 14 residues. For the CDR3, the DNA is TGTGCCAGCAGCCGGGAGGGGAACACCGGGGAGCTGTTTTTT. Translated: CASSREGNTGELFF.

This clonotype was picked up many times. This sequence joins TRBV9 and TRBJ1-2, with a weak D call TRBD1 (6 bases). The V and J ends lost 4 bases and 3 bases respectively, with 16 bases between them. CDR3 length: 15 residues. Germline CDR1 reads SGDLS; CDR2 reads YYNGEE. The CDR3: CASSSNRVRHYGYTF. CDR3 in DNA: TGTGCCAGCAGCTCAAACAGGGTACGGCACTATGGCTACACCTTC.

V is TRBV2 and J is TRBJ1-5, with D perhaps TRBD1 (5 bases). CDR1 and CDR2 from the germline V gene are SNHLY and FYNNEI. Trimming removed 4 bases at V and 0 bases at J, with 13 bases between. This CDR3 is 16 amino acids long. In DNA, the CDR3 is TGTGCCAGCAGTGCGAGGGGAATATATAGCAATCAGCCCCAGCATTTT. Amino acids: CASSARGIYSNQPQHF.